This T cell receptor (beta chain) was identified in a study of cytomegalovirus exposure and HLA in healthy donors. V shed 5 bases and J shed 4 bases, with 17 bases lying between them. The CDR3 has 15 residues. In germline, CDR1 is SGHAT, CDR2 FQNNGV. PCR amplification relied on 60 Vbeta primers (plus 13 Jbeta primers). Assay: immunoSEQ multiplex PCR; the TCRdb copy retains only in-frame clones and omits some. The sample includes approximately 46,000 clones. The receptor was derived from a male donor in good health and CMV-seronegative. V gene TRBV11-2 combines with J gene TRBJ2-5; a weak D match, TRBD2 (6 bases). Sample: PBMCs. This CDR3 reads CASSPGGLRGETQYF. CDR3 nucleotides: TGTGCCAGCAGCCCCGGAGGGTTACGGGGAGAGACCCAGTACTTC.